This T cell receptor (beta chain) was recovered during a study of shared clonotypes between healthy human individuals. Study background: Plates per donor: three CD4 naive, three CD4 memory, two CD8 naive, one CD8 memory. Study-wide results and limits: About 5% of naive CD4 clonotypes were common to a handful of donors.

Repertoires were generated with immunoSEQ multiplex PCR, while TCRdb's copy carries only in-frame clones and drops some. Here the sample spans more than 2 million clones, 80% to 95% being singletons. Concerning this clone itself: Its antigen is unknown.

Deletions cut 1 base from V and 8 bases from J, with 9 bases between. CDR1 MNHNY and CDR2 SVGAGI come from the germline V gene (reference sequence). This CDR3 is 13 amino acids long. CD45RO-negative, CCR7-selected cells formed the naive CD8 fraction, which excluded terminally differentiated effector memory CD45RA+ cells. Sequences were obtained from naive CD8+ T cells from PBMCs. The chain couples TRBV6-6 to TRBJ2-1; no clear D. The sequence was obtained from a man aged 18-30 years in good health. Some clones in this sample may be carry-over from other donors' samples. CDR3 in DNA: TGTGCCAGCAGTTACTTTGCGATCTATGAGCAGTTCTTC. It yields the protein CASSYFAIYEQFF.